The clone carrying this T cell receptor (beta chain) was counted ten times or more. Its antigen is still unknown. Template-switch 5'RACE cDNA synthesis added a 10-nucleotide unique molecular identifier. TCRdb reprocessed the 5' RACE reads via MiXCR and lists one record per CDR3 protein. In the table there are around 70,000 distinct CDR3 sequences, approximately 5% of which are singletons. This sample is part of a study of neurological immune-mediated disorders. Overall study findings and caveats: For the multiple sclerosis repertoire cluster, no association with any clinical or MRI feature was found. The phylogenetic placement of 18 of 34 multiple sclerosis patients' repertoires in one related-CDR3 cluster constitutes a possible signature.

Trimming took 2 bases from V and 4 from J; bases not matched to a gene: 9. This CDR3 comprises 17 residues. The J gene is TRBJ1-5, the V gene TRBV12-3 or TRBV12-4, with 9 positions matching TRBD1. This receptor was taken from a woman between 65 and 79 years old with multiple sclerosis. Sample: PBMCs. In DNA form, the CDR3 reads TGTGCCAGCAGTTTACATTGGACAGGGGACCTTAATCAGCCCCAGCATTTT. Translation: CASSLHWTGDLNQPQHF.